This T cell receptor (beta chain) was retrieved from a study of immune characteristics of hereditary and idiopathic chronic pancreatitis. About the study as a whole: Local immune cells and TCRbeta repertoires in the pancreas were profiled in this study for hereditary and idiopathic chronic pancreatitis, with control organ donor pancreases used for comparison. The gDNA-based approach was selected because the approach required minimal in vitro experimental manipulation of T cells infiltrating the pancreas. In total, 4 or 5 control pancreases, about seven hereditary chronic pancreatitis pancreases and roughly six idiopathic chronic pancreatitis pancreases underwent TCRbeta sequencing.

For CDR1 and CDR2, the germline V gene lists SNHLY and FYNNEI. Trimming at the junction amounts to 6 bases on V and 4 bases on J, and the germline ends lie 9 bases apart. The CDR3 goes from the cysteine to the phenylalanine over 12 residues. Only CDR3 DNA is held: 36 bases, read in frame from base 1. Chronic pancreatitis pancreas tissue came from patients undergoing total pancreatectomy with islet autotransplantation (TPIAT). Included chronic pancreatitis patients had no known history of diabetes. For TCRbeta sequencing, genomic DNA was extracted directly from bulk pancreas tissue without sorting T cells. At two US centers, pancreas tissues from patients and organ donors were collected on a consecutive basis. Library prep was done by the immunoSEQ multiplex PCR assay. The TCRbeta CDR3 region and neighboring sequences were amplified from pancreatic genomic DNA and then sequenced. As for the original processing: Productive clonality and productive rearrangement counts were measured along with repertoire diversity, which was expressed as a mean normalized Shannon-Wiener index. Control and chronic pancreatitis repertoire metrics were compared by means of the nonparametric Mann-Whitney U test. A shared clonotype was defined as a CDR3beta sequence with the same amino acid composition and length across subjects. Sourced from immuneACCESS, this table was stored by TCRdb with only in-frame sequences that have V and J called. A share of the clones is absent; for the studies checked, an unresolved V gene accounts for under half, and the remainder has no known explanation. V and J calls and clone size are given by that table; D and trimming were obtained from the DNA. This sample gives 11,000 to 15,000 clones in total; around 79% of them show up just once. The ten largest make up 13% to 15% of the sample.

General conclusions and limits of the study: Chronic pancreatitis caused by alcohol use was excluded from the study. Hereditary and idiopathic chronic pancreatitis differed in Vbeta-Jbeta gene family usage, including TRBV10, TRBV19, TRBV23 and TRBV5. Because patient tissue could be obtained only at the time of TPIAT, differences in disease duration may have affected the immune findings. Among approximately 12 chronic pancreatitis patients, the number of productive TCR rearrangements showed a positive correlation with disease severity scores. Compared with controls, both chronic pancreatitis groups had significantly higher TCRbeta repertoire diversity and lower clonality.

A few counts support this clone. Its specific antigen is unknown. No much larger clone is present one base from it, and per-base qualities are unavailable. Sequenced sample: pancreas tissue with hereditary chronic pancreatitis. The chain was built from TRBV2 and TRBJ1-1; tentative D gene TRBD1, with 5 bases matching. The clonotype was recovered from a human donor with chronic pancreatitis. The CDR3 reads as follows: CASRLDITEAFF. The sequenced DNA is TGTGCCAGCAGATTGGACATCACTGAAGCTTTCTTT.